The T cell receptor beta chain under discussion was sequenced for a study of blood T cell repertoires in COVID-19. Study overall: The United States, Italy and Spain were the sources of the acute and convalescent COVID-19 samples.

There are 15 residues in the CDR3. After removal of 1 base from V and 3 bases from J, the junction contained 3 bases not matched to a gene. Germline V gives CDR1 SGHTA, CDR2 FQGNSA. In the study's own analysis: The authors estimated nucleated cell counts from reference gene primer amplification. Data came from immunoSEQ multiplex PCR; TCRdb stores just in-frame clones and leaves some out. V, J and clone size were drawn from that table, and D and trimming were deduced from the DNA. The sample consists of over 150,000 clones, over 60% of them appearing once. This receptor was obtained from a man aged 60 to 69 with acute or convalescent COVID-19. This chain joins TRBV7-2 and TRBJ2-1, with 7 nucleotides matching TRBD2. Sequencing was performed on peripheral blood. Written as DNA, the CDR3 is TGTGCCAGCAGCTTAGACGCTAGCGGCTACAATGAGCAGTTCTTC. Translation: CASSLDASGYNEQFF.